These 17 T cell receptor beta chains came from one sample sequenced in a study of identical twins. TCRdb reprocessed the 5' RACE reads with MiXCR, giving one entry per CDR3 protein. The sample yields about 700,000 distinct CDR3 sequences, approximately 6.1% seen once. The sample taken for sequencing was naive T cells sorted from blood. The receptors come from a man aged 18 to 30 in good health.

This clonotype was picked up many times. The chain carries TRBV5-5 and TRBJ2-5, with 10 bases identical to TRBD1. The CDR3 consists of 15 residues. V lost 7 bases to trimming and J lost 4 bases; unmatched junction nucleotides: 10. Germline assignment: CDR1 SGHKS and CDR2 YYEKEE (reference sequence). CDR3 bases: TGTGCCAGCGGGGGACAGGGGAGAGTCGGAGAGACCCAGTACTTC. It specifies CASGGQGRVGETQYF.

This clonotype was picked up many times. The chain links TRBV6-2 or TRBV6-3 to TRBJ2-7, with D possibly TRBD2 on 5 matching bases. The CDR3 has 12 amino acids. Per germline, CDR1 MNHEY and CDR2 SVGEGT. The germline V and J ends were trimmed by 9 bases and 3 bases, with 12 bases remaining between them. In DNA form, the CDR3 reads TGTGCCAGTAAAAGCGGAGGCTACGAGCAGTACTTC. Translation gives CASKSGGYEQYF.

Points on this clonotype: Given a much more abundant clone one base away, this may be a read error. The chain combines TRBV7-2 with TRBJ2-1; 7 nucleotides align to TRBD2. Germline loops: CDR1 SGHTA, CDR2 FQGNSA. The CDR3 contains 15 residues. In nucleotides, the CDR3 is TGTGCCAGCAGCTTCGAATGGCGGGGGTACAATGGGCAGTTCTTC. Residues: CASSFEWRGYNGQFF.

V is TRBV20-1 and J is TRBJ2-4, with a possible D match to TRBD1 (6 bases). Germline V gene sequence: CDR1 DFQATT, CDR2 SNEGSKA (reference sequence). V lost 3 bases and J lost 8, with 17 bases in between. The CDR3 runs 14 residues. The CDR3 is CSASQGWGSDIQYF. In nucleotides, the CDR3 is TGCAGTGCTAGCCAGGGGTGGGGCTCGGACATTCAGTACTTC.

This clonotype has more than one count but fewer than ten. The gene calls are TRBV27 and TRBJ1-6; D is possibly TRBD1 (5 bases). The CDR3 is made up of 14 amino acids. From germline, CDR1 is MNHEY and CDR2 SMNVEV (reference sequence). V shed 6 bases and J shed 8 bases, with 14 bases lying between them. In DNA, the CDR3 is TGTGCCAGCAGCTCGGGACGGGTGGATTCACCCCTCCACTTT. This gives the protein CASSSGRVDSPLHF.

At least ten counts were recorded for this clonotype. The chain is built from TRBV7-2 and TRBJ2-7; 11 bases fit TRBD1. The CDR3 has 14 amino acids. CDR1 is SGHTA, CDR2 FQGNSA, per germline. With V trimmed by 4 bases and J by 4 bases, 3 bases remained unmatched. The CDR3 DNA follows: TGTGCCAGCAGCTCCGGACAGGGGGCTTACGAGCAGTACTTC. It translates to CASSSGQGAYEQYF.

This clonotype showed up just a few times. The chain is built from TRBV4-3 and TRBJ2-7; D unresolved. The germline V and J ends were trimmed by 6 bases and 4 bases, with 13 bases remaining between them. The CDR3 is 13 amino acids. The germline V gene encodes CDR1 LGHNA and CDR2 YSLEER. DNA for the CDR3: TGCGCCAGCAGTCCCTATAGTGGGTACGAGCAGTACTTC. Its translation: CASSPYSGYEQYF.

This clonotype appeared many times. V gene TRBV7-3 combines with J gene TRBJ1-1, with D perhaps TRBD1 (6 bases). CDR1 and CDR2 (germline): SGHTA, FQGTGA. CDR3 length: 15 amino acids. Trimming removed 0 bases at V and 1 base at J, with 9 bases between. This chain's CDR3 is CASSLTGGTNTEAFF. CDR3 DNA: TGTGCCAGCAGCTTAACAGGGGGGACGAACACTGAAGCTTTCTTT.

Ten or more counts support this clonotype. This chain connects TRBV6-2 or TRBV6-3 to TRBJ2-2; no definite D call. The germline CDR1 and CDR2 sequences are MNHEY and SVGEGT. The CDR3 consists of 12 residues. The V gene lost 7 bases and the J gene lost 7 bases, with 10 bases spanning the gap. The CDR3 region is CASTLYLGELFF. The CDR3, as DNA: TGTGCCAGCACACTATACCTCGGGGAGCTGTTTTTT.

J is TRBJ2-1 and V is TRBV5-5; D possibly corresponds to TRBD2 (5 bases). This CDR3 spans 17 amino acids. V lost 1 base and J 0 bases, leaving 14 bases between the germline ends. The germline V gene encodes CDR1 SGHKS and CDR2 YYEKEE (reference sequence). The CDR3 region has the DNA TGTGCCAGCAGCTTGAGGTCAGCGGCTAGCTCCTACAATGAGCAGTTCTTC. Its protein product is CASSLRSAASSYNEQFF.

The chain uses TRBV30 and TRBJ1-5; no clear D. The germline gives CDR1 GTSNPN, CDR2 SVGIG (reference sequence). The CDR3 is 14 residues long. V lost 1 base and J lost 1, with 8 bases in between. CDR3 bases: TGTGCCTGGAGTGCCGGGAGCAGCAATCAGCCCCAGCATTTT. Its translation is CAWSAGSSNQPQHF.

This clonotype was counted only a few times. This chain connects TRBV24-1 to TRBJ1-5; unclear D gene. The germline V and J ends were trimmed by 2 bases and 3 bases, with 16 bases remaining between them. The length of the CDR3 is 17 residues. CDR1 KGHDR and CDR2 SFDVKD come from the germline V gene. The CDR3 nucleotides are TGTGCCACCAGTGATTCACAACGACCGTCAACCAATCAGCCCCAGCATTTT. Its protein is CATSDSQRPSTNQPQHF.

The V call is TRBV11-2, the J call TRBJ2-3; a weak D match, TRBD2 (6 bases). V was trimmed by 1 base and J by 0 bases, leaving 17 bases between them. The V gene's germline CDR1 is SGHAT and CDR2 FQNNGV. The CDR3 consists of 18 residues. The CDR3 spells CASSLVMGWGDSTDTQYF. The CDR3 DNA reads TGTGCCAGCAGCTTAGTAATGGGGTGGGGGGACAGCACAGATACGCAGTATTTT.

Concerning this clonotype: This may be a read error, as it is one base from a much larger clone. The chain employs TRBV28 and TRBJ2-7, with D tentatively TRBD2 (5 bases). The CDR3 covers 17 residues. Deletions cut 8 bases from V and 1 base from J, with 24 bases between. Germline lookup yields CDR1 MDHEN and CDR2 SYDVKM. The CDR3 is CASAGGSASIVSYEQYF. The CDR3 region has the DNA TGTGCCAGCGCAGGTGGTAGCGCGAGTATAGTGTCCTACGAGCAGTACTTC.

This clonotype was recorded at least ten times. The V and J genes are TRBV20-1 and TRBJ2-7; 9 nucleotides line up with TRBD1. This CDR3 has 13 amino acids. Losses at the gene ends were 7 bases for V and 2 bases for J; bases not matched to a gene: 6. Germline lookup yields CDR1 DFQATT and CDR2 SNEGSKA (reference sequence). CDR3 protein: CSGKTGGPYEQYF. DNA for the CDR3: TGCAGTGGTAAAACAGGGGGCCCCTACGAGCAGTACTTC.

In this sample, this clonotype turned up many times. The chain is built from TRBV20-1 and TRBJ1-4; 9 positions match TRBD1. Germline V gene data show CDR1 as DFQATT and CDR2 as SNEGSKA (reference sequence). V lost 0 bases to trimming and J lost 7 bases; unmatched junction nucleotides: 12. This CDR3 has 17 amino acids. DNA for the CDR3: TGCAGTGCTAGAGATGTCCCGGGACAGGGTTTTAGTGAAAAACTGTTTTTT. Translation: CSARDVPGQGFSEKLFF.

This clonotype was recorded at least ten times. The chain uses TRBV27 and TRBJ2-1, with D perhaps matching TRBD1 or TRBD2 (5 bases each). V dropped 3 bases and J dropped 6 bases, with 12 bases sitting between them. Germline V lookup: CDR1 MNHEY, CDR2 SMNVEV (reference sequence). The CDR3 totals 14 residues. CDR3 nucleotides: TGTGCCAGCAGTTTTGACTGGGGGAGCAATGAGCAGTTCTTC. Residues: CASSFDWGSNEQFF.